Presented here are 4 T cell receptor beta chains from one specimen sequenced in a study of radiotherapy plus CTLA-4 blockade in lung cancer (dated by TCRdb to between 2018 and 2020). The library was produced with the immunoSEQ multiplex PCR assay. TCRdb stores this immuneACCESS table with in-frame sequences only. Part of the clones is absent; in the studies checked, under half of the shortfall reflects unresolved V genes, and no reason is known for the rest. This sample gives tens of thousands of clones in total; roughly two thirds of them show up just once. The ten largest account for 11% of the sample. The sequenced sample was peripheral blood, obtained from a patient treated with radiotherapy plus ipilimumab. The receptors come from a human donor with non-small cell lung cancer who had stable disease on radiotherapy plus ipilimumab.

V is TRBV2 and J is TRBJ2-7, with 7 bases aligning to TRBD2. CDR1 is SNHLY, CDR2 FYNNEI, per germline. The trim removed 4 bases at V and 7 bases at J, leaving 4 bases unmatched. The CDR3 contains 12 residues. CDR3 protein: CASSGFGGEQYF. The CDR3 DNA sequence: TGTGCCAGCAGTGGATTCGGGGGGGAGCAGTACTTC.

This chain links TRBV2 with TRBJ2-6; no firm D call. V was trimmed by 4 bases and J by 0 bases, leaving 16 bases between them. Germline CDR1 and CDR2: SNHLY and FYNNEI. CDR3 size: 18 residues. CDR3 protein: CASSVSFRVASGANVLTF. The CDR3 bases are TGTGCCAGCAGTGTCTCCTTCCGGGTAGCCTCTGGGGCCAACGTCCTGACTTTC.

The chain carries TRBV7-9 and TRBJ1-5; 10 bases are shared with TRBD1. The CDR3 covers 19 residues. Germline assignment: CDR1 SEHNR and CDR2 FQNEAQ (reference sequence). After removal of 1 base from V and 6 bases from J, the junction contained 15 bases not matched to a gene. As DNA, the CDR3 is TGTGCCAGCAGCTTAGGAGGGACAGGGGAAGAGGTATTTCTTCAGCCCCAGCATTTT. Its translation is CASSLGGTGEEVFLQPQHF.

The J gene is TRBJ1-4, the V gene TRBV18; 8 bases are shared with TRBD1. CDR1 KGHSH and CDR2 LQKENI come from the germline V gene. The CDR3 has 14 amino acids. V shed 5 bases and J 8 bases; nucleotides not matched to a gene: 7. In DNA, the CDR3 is TGTGCCAGCTCAACCGGACAGGGACGGGAAAAACTGTTTTTT. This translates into CASSTGQGREKLFF.